These 11 T cell receptor beta chains were sequenced from one sample in a study of T cell responses to AZD1222 COVID-19 vaccine. The protocol was immunoSEQ multiplex PCR, while the TCRdb copy is restricted to in-frame clones and leaves out a portion. The repertoire holds around 110,000 clones, with 85% to 90% as singletons. The specimen comprised peripheral blood, sampled on day 0 of AZD1222 vaccination. The receptor set was obtained from an adult in good health.

The rearrangement links TRBV5-1 to TRBJ1-1; maybe TRBD1 (6 bases). Deletions cut 4 bases from V and 10 bases from J, with 17 bases between. Germline V gene sequence: CDR1 SGHRS, CDR2 YFSETQ. The CDR3 sequence is 13 residues long. CDR3 sequence reads: CASSPTGSRSAFF. The CDR3 DNA is TGCGCCAGCAGCCCAACAGGGAGTAGGTCAGCTTTCTTT.

This rearrangement joins TRBV7-2 to TRBJ1-4, with D maybe TRBD1 (5 bases). CDR1 is SGHTA, CDR2 FQGNSA, per germline. The length of the CDR3 is 15 residues. The V end was cut by 4 bases, the J end by 8 bases, with 17 bases between. The CDR3 coding sequence is TGTGCCAGCAGCTCAGGCCGACAGCGAGGGGAAAAACTGTTTTTT. This translates into CASSSGRQRGEKLFF. The whole variable domain, filled in from reference TRBV7-2 and TRBJ1-4, reads GAGVSQSPSNKVTEKGKDVELRCDPISGHTALYWYRQSLGQGLEFLIYFQGNSAPDKSGLPSDRFSAERTGGSVSTLTIQRTQQEDSAVYLCASSSGRQRGEKLFFGSGTQLSVL.

The rearrangement links TRBV3-1 (or the pseudogene TRBV3-2) to TRBJ1-3; tentative D call: TRBD1 (6 bases). This CDR3 has 14 amino acids. The germline gives CDR1 LGHDT, CDR2 YNNKEL (reference sequence). The V gene lost 3 bases and the J gene lost 4 bases, with 10 bases spanning the gap. The CDR3 DNA reads as TGTGCCAGCAGCCAGGACAGTACCGGAAACACCATATATTTT. This translates into CASSQDSTGNTIYF.

The chain couples TRBV12-3 or TRBV12-4 to TRBJ2-1; the D gene is possibly TRBD2 (5 bases). V dropped 2 bases and J dropped 11 bases, with 7 bases sitting between them. There are 11 residues in the CDR3. CDR3 residues: CASSLWEKQFF. For the CDR3, the DNA is TGTGCCAGCAGTTTATGGGAGAAGCAGTTCTTC.

This chain links TRBV7-6 with TRBJ2-7; 8 bases line up with TRBD2. V lost 5 bases, J lost 0 bases, and 12 bases stayed unmatched. Germline CDR1 reads SGHVS; CDR2 reads FNYEAQ. The CDR3 is 17 amino acids. This CDR3 reads CASSLILGGTSSYEQYF. DNA of the CDR3: TGTGCCAGCAGCCTAATTTTGGGGGGGACTAGCTCCTACGAGCAGTACTTC.

This clone was counted between two and nine times. CDR3 bases: TGTGCCAGCAGTGAGTGGCAGAACACTGAAGCTTTCTTT. Encoded protein: CASSEWQNTEAFF. The J gene is TRBJ1-1, the V gene TRBV2; D is undetermined. The CDR3 has 13 amino acids. Between the trimmed V and J ends, which lost 3 bases and 1 base, there was a span of 6 bases. CDR1 is SNHLY, CDR2 FYNNEI, per germline.

This clone was observed once. The J gene is TRBJ2-7, the V gene TRBV7-2; the match to TRBD2 covers 7 bases. The junction had 12 bases not matched to a gene; V was cut back by 4 bases and J by 3 bases. CDR1 SGHTA and CDR2 FQGNSA come from the germline V gene. The CDR3 loop spans 16 amino acids. The CDR3 here is CASSSRRASGVYEQYF. DNA for the CDR3: TGTGCCAGCAGCTCCCGTCGGGCTAGCGGAGTCTACGAGCAGTACTTC.

The V gene is TRBV7-2, the J gene TRBJ1-3; 7 positions agree with TRBD1. Germline-derived CDR1 and CDR2 are SGHTA and FQGNSA. Germline trimming cut 2 bases from V and 4 bases from J; bases unmatched to any gene: 8. The CDR3 extends over 16 amino acids. CDR3 sequence reads: CASSLTGTEGGNTIYF. The CDR3 DNA reads as TGTGCCAGCAGCTTAACCGGGACAGAGGGAGGAAACACCATATATTTT.

This chain joins TRBV5-5 and TRBJ2-5; D remains unclear. CDR1 and CDR2 (germline): SGHKS, YYEKEE (reference sequence). Trimming pared 2 bases from V and 5 bases from J, leaving 13 bases between. The CDR3 spans 14 residues. CDR3 nucleotide sequence: TGTGCCAGCAGCTTTATAGGGTTGGGGGAGACCCAGTACTTC. It is translated as CASSFIGLGETQYF.

J is TRBJ1-1 and V is TRBV7-9; D unclear. Germline loops: CDR1 SEHNR, CDR2 FQNEAQ (reference sequence). Between the trimmed V and J ends, which lost 5 bases and 6 bases, there was a span of 10 bases. The CDR3 covers 12 residues. Written as DNA, the CDR3 is TGTGCCAGCAGCCAGCCCGCACCTGAAGCTTTCTTT. Protein product: CASSQPAPEAFF.

The chain joins TRBV4-3 to TRBJ2-1, with 8 bases lining up with TRBD2. Unmatched junction bases numbered 10, after V lost 3 bases and J lost 0 bases. CDR3 length: 18 amino acids. From germline, CDR1 is LGHNA and CDR2 YSLEER. In DNA form, the CDR3 reads TGCGCCAGCAGCCATCGAGTAGCGGGGTTTAGCTCCTACAATGAGCAGTTCTTC. Residues: CASSHRVAGFSSYNEQFF.